The 20 T cell receptor beta chains listed next were all sequenced from one sample in a study of blood T cell repertoires in COVID-19. Sequenced by immunoSEQ multiplex PCR; TCRdb stores in-frame clones only, minus some. The table includes about 150,000 clones, around 84% detected once. Material: peripheral blood. These receptors came from a woman aged 45-65 years with acute or convalescent COVID-19.

This chain uses TRBV4-3 with TRBJ2-3; D unclear. The CDR3 contains 15 residues. With 0 bases removed from V and 4 bases from J, the gap between germline ends came to 11 bases. Germline CDR1 is LGHNA and CDR2 is YSLEER. In nucleotides, the CDR3 is TGCGCCAGCAGCCAAGATCCCTCGGTGCCAGATACGCAGTATTTT. Its translation is CASSQDPSVPDTQYF.

V is TRBV5-1 and J is TRBJ1-4; D may be TRBD1 (5 bases). The CDR3 is 15 residues long. Per germline, CDR1 SGHRS and CDR2 YFSETQ. Trimming stripped 0 bases from V and 5 bases from J, with 11 bases between. The CDR3 DNA sequence: TGCGCCAGCAGCTTGGTTTCAGGGATGAATGAAAAACTGTTTTTT. This encodes CASSLVSGMNEKLFF.

The V call is TRBV20-1, the J call TRBJ2-3; 8 bases fit TRBD2. The V segment lost 3 bases and the J segment 4 bases; nucleotides outside the gene matches: 12. The CDR3 is made up of 16 amino acids. Germline loops: CDR1 DFQATT, CDR2 SNEGSKA (reference sequence). CDR3 coding DNA: TGCAGTGCTAGTGTCCAACCGGGACTAGATGCAGATACGCAGTATTTT. Its protein product is CSASVQPGLDADTQYF.

This clone was recorded once. The rearrangement uses TRBV18 and TRBJ1-6, with D unresolved. Trimming pared 2 bases from V and 0 bases from J, leaving 8 bases between. The CDR3 is 16 amino acids. Germline CDR1 and CDR2: KGHSH and LQKENI. The CDR3 loop is CASSPAGRSYNSPLHF. The CDR3 DNA sequence: TGTGCCAGCTCACCAGCAGGCCGCTCCTATAATTCACCCCTCCACTTT.

The V and J genes are TRBV6-5 and TRBJ1-2; D possibly corresponds to TRBD1 (5 bases). Trimming shortened V by 5 bases and J by 4 bases, and 11 bases separated the two germline ends. Germline lookup yields CDR1 MNHEY and CDR2 SVGAGI. CDR3 size: 13 residues. The CDR3 nucleotides read TGTGCCAGCAGTCCCGGGACTCGCTATGGCTACACCTTC. This gives the protein CASSPGTRYGYTF.

The J gene is TRBJ2-5, the V gene TRBV10-3, with D perhaps TRBD2 (7 bases). Germline V CDR1 and CDR2: ENHRY, SYGVKD. V shed 9 bases and J shed 5 bases, with 16 bases lying between them. This CDR3 contains 13 residues. CDR3 region: CAIRGGPEETQYF. CDR3 sequence (DNA): TGTGCCATAAGGGGGGGCCCCGAGGAGACCCAGTACTTC.

The rearrangement uses TRBV10-3 and TRBJ2-7; 8 bases align to TRBD1. Per the germline V gene, CDR1 is ENHRY and CDR2 is SYGVKD. The length of the CDR3 is 15 residues. V shed 5 bases, J shed 3 bases, and the junction held 9 bases outside the gene matches. This CDR3 reads CAISQQGEVGYEQYF. DNA for the CDR3: TGTGCCATCAGTCAACAGGGGGAAGTTGGCTACGAGCAGTACTTC.

This sequence joins TRBV21-1 and TRBJ1-5; TRBD1, as called in the table, went unchecked against the DNA. TRBV21-1 is flagged as a pseudogene. The CDR3 runs 15 residues. Here the CDR3 reads CASSPGQGGNQPQHF. The CDR3 DNA is TGTGCCAGCAGCCCAGGACAGGGAGGAAATCAGCCCCAGCATTTT.

V and J are TRBV24-1 and TRBJ2-2, with D possibly being TRBD2 (5 bases). V was pared by 7 bases and J by 4 bases, with 15 bases between. Germline CDR1 is KGHDR and CDR2 is SFDVKD. There are 15 residues in the CDR3. The CDR3 coding sequence is TGTGCCACCAGCTCTGGGGAGTGGCTCACCGGGGAGCTGTTTTTT. This encodes CATSSGEWLTGELFF.

V and J are TRBV7-9 and TRBJ2-1, with 8 bases lining up with TRBD1. In germline, CDR1 is SEHNR, CDR2 FQNEAQ (reference sequence). J gave up 6 bases and V 5 bases, and 9 bases lay outside the gene matches. The CDR3 loop spans 15 amino acids. The CDR3 loop is CASSHVGDRGNEQFF. CDR3 coding DNA: TGTGCCAGCAGCCATGTAGGCGACAGGGGCAATGAGCAGTTCTTC.

This chain joins TRBV10-3 and TRBJ1-6; TRBD1 might be the D (6 bases). The CDR3 runs to 13 residues. From germline, CDR1 is ENHRY and CDR2 SYGVKD. V was shortened by 6 bases and J by 12 bases, with 15 bases between the two germline ends. The CDR3 loop reads CAIRQGSVLPLHF. CDR3 coding DNA: TGTGCCATCAGGCAGGGGTCGGTACTACCCCTCCACTTT.

This chain links TRBV6-5 with TRBJ1-4; 7 bases are shared with TRBD1. This CDR3 contains 15 residues. The junction had 2 bases not matched to a gene; V was cut back by 0 bases and J by 4 bases. Germline V gene lookup returns CDR1 MNHEY and CDR2 SVGAGI. In DNA, the CDR3 is TGTGCCAGCAGTTACTCGGGACAGAATAATGAAAAACTGTTTTTT. Protein: CASSYSGQNNEKLFF.

The rearrangement joins TRBV4-3 to TRBJ2-7; 13 nucleotides align to TRBD2. The CDR3 extends over 15 amino acids. J was trimmed by 2 bases and V by 4 bases; bases with no gene match: 2. CDR1 is LGHNA, CDR2 YSLEER, per germline. In DNA, the CDR3 is TGCGCCAGCAGCCGAGGGACTAGCGGGGCCTACGAGCAGTACTTC. This gives the protein CASSRGTSGAYEQYF.

V is TRBV4-3 and J is TRBJ1-4, with 7 bases matching TRBD1. The V gene end was trimmed by 3 bases and the J gene end by 8 bases; junction bases not matched to a gene: 12. The CDR3 sequence is 16 residues long. The germline V gene encodes CDR1 LGHNA and CDR2 YSLEER. This CDR3 is CASSQVRQGLGEKLFF. In nucleotides, the CDR3 is TGCGCCAGCAGCCAGGTTCGACAGGGCTTGGGAGAAAAACTGTTTTTT.

The rearrangement links TRBV6-1 to TRBJ2-4, with 16 nucleotides matching TRBD2. Germline CDR1 reads MNHNS; CDR2 reads SASEGT. J gave up 12 bases and V 4 bases, and 9 bases lay outside the gene matches. The CDR3 extends over 16 amino acids. CDR3 amino acids: CASSVAGTSGRADQYF. CDR3 sequence (DNA): TGTGCCAGCAGTGTCGCCGGGACTAGCGGGAGGGCCGATCAGTACTTC.

The genes are TRBV12-3 or TRBV12-4 and TRBJ1-1; weak D call: TRBD1 (5 bases). The CDR3 runs 13 residues. The ends were cut back, 7 bases at V and 4 bases at J, with 13 bases in the middle. CDR3 in amino acids: CASTLYGGTEAFF. The CDR3 coding sequence is TGTGCCAGCACCCTATACGGGGGCACTGAAGCTTTCTTT.

As for this clone: One junction end does not reproduce the germline sequence, and a read error may be involved. The rearrangement links TRBV10-3 to TRBJ2-3; perhaps TRBD2 as D (6 bases). Germline assignment: CDR1 ENHRY and CDR2 SYGVKD. This CDR3 has 13 amino acids. In DNA form, the CDR3 reads TGTGCCATCAGTGGTACTAGCACCGATACGCAGTATTTT. Protein product: CAISGTSTDTQYF.

The chain carries TRBV4-2 and TRBJ2-5; D possibly corresponds to TRBD1 (5 bases). Germline V gives CDR1 LGHNA, CDR2 YNFKEQ. The CDR3 totals 13 residues. The germline V and J ends were trimmed by 0 bases and 4 bases, with 6 bases remaining between them. CDR3 protein: CASSQDQGETQYF. The CDR3 nucleotides read TGTGCCAGCAGCCAAGATCAGGGAGAGACCCAGTACTTC.

Concerning this clone itself: This specimen includes other DNA sequences encoding the same CDR3. J is TRBJ1-2 and V is TRBV28; TRBD1 matches at 7 bases. Germline V gene sequence: CDR1 MDHEN, CDR2 SYDVKM. V was clipped by 2 bases and J by 6 bases; unmatched bases: 0. This CDR3 comprises 12 residues. The CDR3, as DNA: TGTGCCAGCAGTTTACAGGGGGATGGCTACACCTTC. It codes for CASSLQGDGYTF.

V is TRBV5-1 and J is TRBJ2-7; no clear D gene. The CDR3 is made up of 12 amino acids. CDR1 is SGHRS, CDR2 YFSETQ, per germline. Trimming removed 2 bases at V and 6 bases at J, with 9 bases between. The CDR3 sequence: CASSFLGPEQYF. The CDR3 nucleotides read TGCGCCAGCAGCTTCCTTGGGCCCGAGCAGTACTTC.